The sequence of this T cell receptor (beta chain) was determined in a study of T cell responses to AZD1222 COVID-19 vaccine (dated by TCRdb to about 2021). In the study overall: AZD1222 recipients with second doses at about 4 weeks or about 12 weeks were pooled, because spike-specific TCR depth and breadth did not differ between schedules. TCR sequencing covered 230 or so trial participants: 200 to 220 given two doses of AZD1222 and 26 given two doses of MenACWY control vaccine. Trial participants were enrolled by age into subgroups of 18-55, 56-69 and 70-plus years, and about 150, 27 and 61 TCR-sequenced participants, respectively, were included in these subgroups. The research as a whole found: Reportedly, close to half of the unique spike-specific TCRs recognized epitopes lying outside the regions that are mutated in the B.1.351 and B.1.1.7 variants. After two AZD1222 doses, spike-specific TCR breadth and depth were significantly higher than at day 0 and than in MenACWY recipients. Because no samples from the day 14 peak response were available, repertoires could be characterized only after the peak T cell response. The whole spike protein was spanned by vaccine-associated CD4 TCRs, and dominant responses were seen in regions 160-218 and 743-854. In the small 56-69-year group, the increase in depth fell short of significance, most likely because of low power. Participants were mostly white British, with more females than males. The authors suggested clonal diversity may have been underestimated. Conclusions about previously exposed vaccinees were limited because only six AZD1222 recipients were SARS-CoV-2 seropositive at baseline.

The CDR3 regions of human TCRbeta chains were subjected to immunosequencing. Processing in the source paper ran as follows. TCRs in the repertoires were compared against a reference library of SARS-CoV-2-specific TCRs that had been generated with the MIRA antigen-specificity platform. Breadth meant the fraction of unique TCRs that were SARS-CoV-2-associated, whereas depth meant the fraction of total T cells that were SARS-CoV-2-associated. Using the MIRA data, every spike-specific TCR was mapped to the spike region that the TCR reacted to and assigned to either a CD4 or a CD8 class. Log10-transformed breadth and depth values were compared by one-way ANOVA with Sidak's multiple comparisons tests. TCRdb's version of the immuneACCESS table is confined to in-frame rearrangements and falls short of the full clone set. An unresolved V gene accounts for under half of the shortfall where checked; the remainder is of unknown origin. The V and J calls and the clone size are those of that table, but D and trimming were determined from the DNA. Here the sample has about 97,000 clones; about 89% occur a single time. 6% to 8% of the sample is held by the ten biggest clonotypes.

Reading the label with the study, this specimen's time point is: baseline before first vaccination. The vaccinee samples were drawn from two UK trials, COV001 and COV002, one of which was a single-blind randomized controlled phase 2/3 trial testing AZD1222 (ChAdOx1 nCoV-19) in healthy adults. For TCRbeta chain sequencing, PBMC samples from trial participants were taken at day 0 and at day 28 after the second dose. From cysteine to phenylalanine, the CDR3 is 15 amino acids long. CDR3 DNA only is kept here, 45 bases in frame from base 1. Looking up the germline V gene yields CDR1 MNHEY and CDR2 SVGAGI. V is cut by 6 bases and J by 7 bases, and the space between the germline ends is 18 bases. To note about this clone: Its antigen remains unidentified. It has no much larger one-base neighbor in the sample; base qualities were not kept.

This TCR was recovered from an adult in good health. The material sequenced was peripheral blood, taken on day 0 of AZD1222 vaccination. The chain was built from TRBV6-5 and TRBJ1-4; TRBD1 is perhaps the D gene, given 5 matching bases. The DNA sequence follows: TGTGCCAGCAGCTCCGGGGCCCGCTGGGGTGAAAAACTGTTTTTT. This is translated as CASSSGARWGEKLFF.